A single sample gave rise to the 27 T cell receptor beta chains below, sequenced in a study of early T cells in non-severe SARS-CoV-2 infection. Using its own MiXCR run on the 5' RACE reads, TCRdb lists one record per CDR3 protein. Here the sample spans roughly 72,000 distinct CDR3 sequences, 9.5% to 15% being singletons. The sample was whole blood. The receptors were sampled from an adult who was a healthcare worker with PCR-confirmed SARS-CoV-2 infection or an uninfected control (not recorded which).

This clonotype has just a few counts. The chain joins TRBV6-2 or TRBV6-3 to TRBJ2-1, with 14 bases lining up with TRBD2. This CDR3 spans 16 amino acids. The junction had 5 bases not matched to a gene; V was cut back by 10 bases and J by 0 bases. CDR1 is MNHEY and CDR2 is SVGEGT in the germline V gene. CDR3 bases: TGTGCCACTAGGACTAGCGGGGGGAGCTCCTACAATGAGCAGTTCTTC. Encoded protein: CATRTSGGSSYNEQFF.

The genes are TRBV13 and TRBJ1-4; perhaps TRBD1 as D (5 bases). CDR3 length: 16 amino acids. V was clipped by 7 bases and J by 8 bases, with 23 bases between them. Germline V lookup: CDR1 PRHDT, CDR2 FYEKMQ (reference sequence). Here the CDR3 reads CASTRSPGPWKEKLFF. The CDR3 region has the DNA TGTGCCAGCACCCGATCCCCGGGGCCGTGGAAAGAAAAACTGTTTTTT.

The rearrangement links TRBV11-2 to TRBJ2-7, with D possibly TRBD2 on 6 matching bases. CDR3 length equals 13 residues. The V gene lost 3 bases and the J gene lost 5 bases, with 11 bases spanning the gap. The germline CDR1 and CDR2 sequences are SGHAT and FQNNGV. CDR3 protein: CASSFGTEDEQYF. CDR3 coding DNA: TGTGCCAGCAGCTTTGGGACTGAGGACGAGCAGTACTTC.

The chain employs TRBV6-1 and TRBJ1-2, with TRBD1 matching over 7 bases. In germline, CDR1 is MNHNS, CDR2 SASEGT. This CDR3 contains 12 residues. V trimming: 10 bases; J trimming: 6 bases; junction bases outside the gene matches: 8. CDR3: CATPRQGDGYTF. The DNA of the CDR3 is TGTGCCACCCCTAGACAGGGAGATGGCTACACCTTC.

A few counts support this clonotype. The chain recombines TRBV3-1 with TRBJ2-3; 11 nucleotides line up with TRBD2. V was clipped by 0 bases and J by 6 bases; unmatched bases: 11. The CDR3 sequence is 18 residues long. Germline V lookup: CDR1 LGHDT, CDR2 YNNKEL (reference sequence). The CDR3 loop is CASSQDLPRLAGRDTQYF. In DNA, the CDR3 is TGTGCCAGCAGCCAAGATCTCCCTAGACTAGCGGGGAGGGATACGCAGTATTTT.

Ten or more counts support this clonotype. The CDR3, as DNA: TGTGCCAGCAAGGCAGCTCTCTTCGGGGGGAACACTGAAGCTTTCTTT. Translated, it gives CASKAALFGGNTEAFF. The rearrangement uses TRBV2 and TRBJ1-1, with a tentative D call TRBD1 (5 bases). V lost 7 bases, J lost 1 base, and 19 bases lay in between. The CDR3 covers 16 residues. The germline CDR1 and CDR2 sequences are SNHLY and FYNNEI.

This clonotype came up a few times. The CDR3 nucleotides are TGCGCCAGCAGCCAAGATCCGTCGGGACCCCCCGACGAGCAGTACTTC. Protein sequence: CASSQDPSGPPDEQYF. The chain couples TRBV4-3 to TRBJ2-7; possibly TRBD1 or TRBD2 for D (5 bases each). V dropped 0 bases and J dropped 5 bases, with 17 bases sitting between them. This CDR3 comprises 16 residues. Germline V CDR1 and CDR2: LGHNA, YSLEER.

This clonotype was seen a handful of times. The chain uses TRBV5-4 and TRBJ2-2, with TRBD2 identical over 12 bases. This CDR3 is built from 16 residues. Germline lookup yields CDR1 SGHNT and CDR2 YYREEE (reference sequence). Losses at the gene ends were 4 bases for V and 1 base for J; bases not matched to a gene: 2. CDR3 in amino acids: CASSTGLAGNTGELFF. CDR3 nucleotide sequence: TGTGCCAGCAGCACGGGACTAGCGGGGAACACCGGGGAGCTGTTTTTT.

This clonotype showed up just a few times. The chain is built from TRBV30 and TRBJ2-3; 10 bases align to TRBD2. From germline, CDR1 is GTSNPN and CDR2 SVGIG (reference sequence). J gave up 3 bases and V 4 bases, and 7 bases lay outside the gene matches. The CDR3 covers 15 residues. The CDR3 sequence: CAWTRAGGTTDTQYF. The CDR3 DNA reads as TGTGCCTGGACCCGAGCGGGAGGGACAACAGATACGCAGTATTTT.

This clonotype was observed many times. The chain employs TRBV6-2 or TRBV6-3 and TRBJ2-2, with 10 bases that match TRBD1. J lost 1 base, V lost 5 bases, and 1 base had no gene match. CDR3 length: 15 residues. Germline V CDR1 and CDR2: MNHEY, SVGEGT. The chain's CDR3 is CASSGQGENTGELFF. Here the CDR3 DNA reads TGTGCCAGCAGTGGACAGGGGGAGAACACCGGGGAGCTGTTTTTT.

This clonotype was recorded at least ten times. The CDR3 loop is CSVGLYQETQYF. The CDR3 DNA sequence: TGCAGCGTTGGACTGTACCAAGAGACCCAGTACTTC. The J gene is TRBJ2-5, the V gene TRBV29-1; D remains unclear. CDR1 and CDR2 (germline): SQVTM, ANQGSEA. V shed 4 bases and J shed 0 bases, with 6 bases lying between them. The CDR3 runs to 12 residues. Looking up the rest from reference TRBV29-1 and TRBJ2-5 gives the full variable domain: SAVISQKPSRDICQRGTSLTIQCQVDSQVTMMFWYRQQPGQSLTLIATANQGSEATYESGFVIDKFPISRPNLTFSTLTVSNMSPEDSSIYLCSVGLYQETQYFGPGTRLLVL.

This clonotype was detected many times. The V gene is TRBV20-1, the J gene TRBJ1-4, with D perhaps TRBD1 (6 bases). The CDR3 is 13 residues long. With 5 bases removed from V and 5 bases from J, the gap between germline ends came to 12 bases. Germline CDR1 DFQATT, CDR2 SNEGSKA (reference sequence). The DNA of the CDR3 is TGCAGTGCTTTCGACAGGCACAATGAAAAACTGTTTTTT. Residues: CSAFDRHNEKLFF.

This clonotype was seen many times. This chain uses TRBV5-1 with TRBJ1-2, with 7 bases lining up with TRBD1. The CDR3 extends over 16 amino acids. Trimming cost V 3 bases and J 7 bases; bases outside gene matches: 15. From germline, CDR1 is SGHRS and CDR2 YFSETQ. The CDR3 spells CASSYGDRDTIGGYTF. CDR3 DNA: TGCGCCAGCAGCTACGGAGACAGGGATACAATAGGTGGCTACACCTTC.

This clonotype came up many times. The CDR3 spells CASSLGLAGSYEQYF. The CDR3 DNA reads TGCGCCAGCAGCCTAGGACTAGCGGGATCATACGAGCAGTACTTC. This chain joins TRBV4-3 and TRBJ2-7; 12 bases are shared with TRBD2. Germline CDR1 reads LGHNA; CDR2 reads YSLEER. The ends lost 4 bases at V and 4 bases at J; junction bases unmatched: 5. The CDR3 is 15 residues long.

The chain has TRBV12-3 or TRBV12-4 and TRBJ2-3; D not resolved. CDR3 length equals 15 residues. V lost 2 bases and J 0 bases, leaving 9 bases between the germline ends. Written as DNA, the CDR3 is TGTGCCAGCAGTTTACTGGAGTCTAGCACAGATACGCAGTATTTT. The encoded protein is CASSLLESSTDTQYF.

A few counts support this clonotype. The chain is built from TRBV5-4 and TRBJ2-7, with a tentative D call TRBD1 (5 bases). CDR3 length: 14 residues. Germline assignment: CDR1 SGHNT and CDR2 YYREEE (reference sequence). The V gene lost 2 bases and the J gene lost 5 bases, with 14 bases spanning the gap. This CDR3 is CASSFRQGRDEQYF. The CDR3 bases are TGTGCCAGCAGCTTTAGGCAGGGTAGGGACGAGCAGTACTTC.

This rearrangement joins TRBV7-8 to TRBJ1-2; no reliable D call. Germline CDR1 SGHVS, CDR2 FQNEAQ. The CDR3 covers 13 residues. V lost 0 bases and J lost 8, with 10 bases in between. Written as DNA, the CDR3 is TGTGCCAGCAGCTTAGCGCCCCAAAAGGGCTACACCTTC. This encodes CASSLAPQKGYTF.

The J gene is TRBJ2-5, the V gene TRBV18; the D gene is possibly TRBD1 (7 bases). Germline V lookup: CDR1 KGHSH, CDR2 LQKENI. The CDR3 has 14 amino acids. V was trimmed by 5 bases and J by 10 bases, leaving 20 bases between them. CDR3 coding DNA: TGTGCCAGCTCAACTAGCACAGGGGAAAGAGGCCAGTACTTC. Translating it yields CASSTSTGERGQYF.

This clonotype has only a few counts. The rearrangement links TRBV15 to TRBJ2-3, with D tentatively TRBD1 (5 bases). The germline V gene has CDR1 LNHNV and CDR2 YYDKDF (reference sequence). The V end was cut by 7 bases, the J end by 2 bases, with 16 bases between. The CDR3 extends over 15 amino acids. The CDR3 is CATTGDRGVTDTQYF. In DNA, the CDR3 is TGTGCCACCACCGGAGATAGGGGCGTCACAGATACGCAGTATTTT. Filled out from reference TRBV15 and TRBJ2-3, the complete variable domain reads DAMVIQNPRYQVTQFGKPVTLSCSQTLNHNVMYWYQQKSSQAPKLLFHYYDKDFNNEADTPDNFQSRRPNTSFCFLDIRSPGLGDTAMYLCATTGDRGVTDTQYFGPGTRLTVL.

This clonotype has ten or more counts. The chain links TRBV20-1 to TRBJ2-1, with D possibly being TRBD2 (6 bases). This CDR3 comprises 14 residues. Trimming took off 6 bases at V and 7 bases at J, with 19 bases between the two ends. Germline V gene sequence: CDR1 DFQATT, CDR2 SNEGSKA (reference sequence). Here the CDR3 reads CSAIRLVGSNEQFF. The CDR3 nucleotides read TGCAGTGCCATCAGACTAGTGGGATCTAATGAGCAGTTCTTC.

The rearrangement uses TRBV29-1 and TRBJ2-7; D possibly corresponds to TRBD2 (6 bases). This CDR3 spans 11 amino acids. Germline CDR1 SQVTM, CDR2 ANQGSEA. V was pared by 6 bases and J by 3 bases, with 9 bases between. CDR3 bases: TGCAGCGTCGGGACTGACTACGAGCAGTACTTC. This codes for CSVGTDYEQYF.

This sequence joins TRBV6-5 and TRBJ1-2; unclear D gene. Per the germline V gene, CDR1 is MNHEY and CDR2 is SVGAGI. V was pared by 2 bases and J by 4 bases, with 8 bases between. The CDR3 sequence is 13 residues long. As DNA, the CDR3 is TGTGCCAGCAGTTACGGTCAGCTCTATGGCTACACCTTC. Translating gives CASSYGQLYGYTF.

This clonotype turned up a few times. The chain links TRBV20-1 to TRBJ2-1; D is perhaps TRBD1 (6 bases). Trimming removed 6 bases from V and 2 bases from J, with 11 bases in between. The CDR3 sequence is 13 residues long. Germline V gene sequence: CDR1 DFQATT, CDR2 SNEGSKA (reference sequence). CDR3 residues: CSASRDTYNEQFF. The CDR3 nucleotides are TGCAGTGCCTCTCGGGACACCTACAATGAGCAGTTCTTC.

This clonotype was counted ten times or more. V and J are TRBV4-3 and TRBJ1-6; D unclear. In germline, CDR1 is LGHNA, CDR2 YSLEER. The CDR3 is 15 residues long. Trimming shortened V by 2 bases and J by 9 bases, and 14 bases separated the two germline ends. The CDR3 DNA follows: TGCGCCAGCAGCCAAACCGGGATCCCAGGTTCACCCCTCCACTTT. This encodes CASSQTGIPGSPLHF.

This rearrangement joins TRBV6-5 to TRBJ2-1; D is undetermined. Per the germline V gene, CDR1 is MNHEY and CDR2 is SVGAGI. V was trimmed by 5 bases and J by 2 bases, leaving 4 bases between them. This CDR3 has 12 amino acids. CDR3 nucleotides: TGTGCCAGCAGTACCACCTACAATGAGCAGTTCTTC. This gives the protein CASSTTYNEQFF.

This clonotype was recorded many times. This chain uses TRBV12-3 or TRBV12-4 with TRBJ2-7; D is unresolved. V was shortened by 5 bases and J by 6 bases, with 11 bases between the two germline ends. CDR3 length: 12 amino acids. Here the CDR3 DNA reads TGTGCCAGCAGTACGATCCCCTCCGAGCAGTACTTC. Its protein product is CASSTIPSEQYF.

V gene TRBV10-3 combines with J gene TRBJ2-7; 10 bases match TRBD2. Germline CDR1 is ENHRY and CDR2 is SYGVKD. CDR3 size: 15 residues. V shed 10 bases and J 4 bases; nucleotides not matched to a gene: 13. The CDR3 DNA reads as TGTGCCACAGGGGATGGGCTAGCGGGAGCGTACGAGCAGTACTTC. It codes for CATGDGLAGAYEQYF.